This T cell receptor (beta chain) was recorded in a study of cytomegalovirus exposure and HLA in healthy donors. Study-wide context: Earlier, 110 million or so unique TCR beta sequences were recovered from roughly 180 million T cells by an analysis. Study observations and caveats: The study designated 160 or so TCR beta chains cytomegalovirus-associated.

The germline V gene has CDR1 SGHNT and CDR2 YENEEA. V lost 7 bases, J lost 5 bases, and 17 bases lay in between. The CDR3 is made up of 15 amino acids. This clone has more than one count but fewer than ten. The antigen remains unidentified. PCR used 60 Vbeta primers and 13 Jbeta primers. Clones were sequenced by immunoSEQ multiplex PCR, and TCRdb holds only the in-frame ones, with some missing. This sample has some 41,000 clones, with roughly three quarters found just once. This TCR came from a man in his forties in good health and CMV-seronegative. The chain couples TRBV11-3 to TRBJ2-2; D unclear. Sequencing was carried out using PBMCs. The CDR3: CASTPGSSLTGELFF. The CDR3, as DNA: TGTGCCAGCACCCCTGGTAGCAGCCTAACCGGGGAGCTGTTTTTT.